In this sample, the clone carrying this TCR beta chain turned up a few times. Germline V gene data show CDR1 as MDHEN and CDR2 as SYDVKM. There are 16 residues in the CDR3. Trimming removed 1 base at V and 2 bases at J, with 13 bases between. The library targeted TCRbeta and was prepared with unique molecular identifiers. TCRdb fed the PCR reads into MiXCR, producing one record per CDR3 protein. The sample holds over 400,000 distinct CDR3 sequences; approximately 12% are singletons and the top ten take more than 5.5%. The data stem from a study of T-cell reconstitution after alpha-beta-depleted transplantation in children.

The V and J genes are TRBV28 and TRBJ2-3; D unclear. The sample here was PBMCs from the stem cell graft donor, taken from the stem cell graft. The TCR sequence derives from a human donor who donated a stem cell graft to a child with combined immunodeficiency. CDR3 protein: CASSLSPRKDTDTQYF. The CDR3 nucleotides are TGTGCCAGCAGTTTATCGCCCCGGAAGGACACAGATACGCAGTATTTT.